This T cell receptor (beta chain) was identified during a study of blood T cell repertoires in COVID-19. At the level of the study: Researchers got acute and convalescent COVID-19 samples from the United States, Italy and Spain. T cells, B-cell-depleted T cells, or PBMCs supplied cDNA or gDNA.

The CDR3 consists of 11 residues. Germline-derived CDR1 and CDR2 are DFQATT and SNEGSKA (reference sequence). Trimming pared 6 bases from V and 4 bases from J, leaving 7 bases between. Per the authors' pipeline: Estimation of nucleated cell counts was performed using reference gene primer amplification. Some clones are missing from TCRdb's copy, which holds only in-frame ones; the method was immunoSEQ multiplex PCR. The V and J calls and clone size come from that table; D and trimming were worked out from the DNA. This table has 95,000 to 150,000 clones, over 75% appearing once. Sequencing was done on a sample of peripheral blood. The chain employs TRBV20-1 and TRBJ1-5; D ambiguous. The TCR originated in a man aged 80 or over with acute or convalescent COVID-19. CDR3 coding DNA: TGCAGTGCGGAGGGAAATCAGCCCCAGCATTTT. It encodes CSAEGNQPQHF.